The 11 T cell receptor beta chains reported below all come from one sample, sequenced in a study of shared clonotypes between healthy human individuals. Here immunoSEQ multiplex PCR was the method, and the copy in TCRdb shows in-frame clones only, minus some. This sample yields some 1.5 million clones, of which roughly 98% are seen a single time; 0.45% belongs to the top ten. The source material was naive CD4+ T cells sorted from blood. Documented subset: CD45RA+ positively selected. The receptor source for this set is a man in his thirties or forties in good health.

The chain joins TRBV4-1 to TRBJ2-1; TRBD2 matches at 7 bases. Germline trimming cut 4 bases from V and 5 bases from J; bases unmatched to any gene: 11. CDR1 and CDR2 (germline): MGHRA, YSYEKL. This CDR3 is built from 16 residues. CDR3 protein: CASSRLVTSPNNEQFF. CDR3 DNA sequence: TGCGCCAGCAGCCGCCTAGTGACTAGCCCGAACAATGAGCAGTTCTTC.

The chain has TRBV5-1 and TRBJ2-1; TRBD2 matches 10 bases. The germline CDR1 and CDR2 sequences are SGHRS and YFSETQ. After removal of 7 bases from V and 9 bases from J, the junction contained 10 bases not matched to a gene. The length of the CDR3 is 14 residues. The CDR3 DNA is TGCGCCAGCGAGAGCGGGAGGGCCGTTGCTGAGCAGTTCTTC. This gives the protein CASESGRAVAEQFF.

This sequence joins TRBV7-2 and TRBJ1-4; 7 bases map to TRBD1. Germline lookup yields CDR1 SGHTA and CDR2 FQGNSA. This CDR3 contains 16 residues. V shed 2 bases, J shed 3 bases, and the junction held 6 bases outside the gene matches. The CDR3 spells CASSLQGQVANEKLFF. The CDR3 region has the DNA TGTGCCAGCAGCTTACAAGGACAGGTGGCTAATGAAAAACTGTTTTTT.

The chain joins TRBV9 to TRBJ2-5, with TRBD1 matching over 10 bases. CDR3 size: 18 residues. With V trimmed by 3 bases and J by 5 bases, 16 bases remained unmatched. Germline V gene sequence: CDR1 SGDLS, CDR2 YYNGEE. CDR3 sequence reads: CASSALPGQGSLGETQYF. CDR3 DNA: TGTGCCAGCAGCGCCCTACCGGGACAGGGGTCCCTAGGCGAGACCCAGTACTTC.

This chain links TRBV7-2 with TRBJ2-7; no clear D. The germline gives CDR1 SGHTA, CDR2 FQGNSA. The V end was cut by 3 bases, the J end by 1 base, with 10 bases between. This CDR3 is 14 amino acids long. The CDR3 spells CASSFRQISYEQYF. CDR3 nucleotides: TGTGCCAGCAGCTTCAGGCAAATTTCCTACGAGCAGTACTTC.

The chain employs TRBV7-2 and TRBJ1-1; D is unclear. The V gene lost 2 bases and the J gene lost 1 base, with 11 bases spanning the gap. The CDR3 loop spans 15 amino acids. CDR1 is SGHTA, CDR2 FQGNSA, per germline. CDR3 loop: CASSLIPKGNTEAFF. In DNA, the CDR3 is TGTGCCAGCAGCTTAATACCGAAAGGGAACACTGAAGCTTTCTTT. Using reference TRBV7-2 and TRBJ1-1 for the parts outside the CDR3, the full variable domain is GAGVSQSPSNKVTEKGKDVELRCDPISGHTALYWYRQSLGQGLEFLIYFQGNSAPDKSGLPSDRFSAERTGGSVSTLTIQRTQQEDSAVYLCASSLIPKGNTEAFFGQGTRLTVV.

V gene TRBV11-1 combines with J gene TRBJ1-1, with 7 positions matching TRBD1. The CDR3 length is 13 residues. Germline V gene sequence: CDR1 SGHAT, CDR2 FQDESV (reference sequence). V was clipped by 11 bases and J by 2 bases; unmatched bases: 8. Written as DNA, the CDR3 is TGTGCCGGCGTGCGACAGGGCAACACTGAAGCTTTCTTT. It codes for CAGVRQGNTEAFF.

Remarks on this clone: This specimen includes other DNA sequences encoding the same CDR3. The rearrangement links TRBV29-1 to TRBJ1-5, with TRBD1 as a possible D gene (6 bases). Germline CDR1 and CDR2: SQVTM and ANQGSEA. This CDR3 region has 12 residues. Between the trimmed V and J ends, which lost 3 bases and 7 bases, there was a span of 10 bases. CDR3 loop: CSVEGAGQPQHF. Here the CDR3 DNA reads TGCAGCGTTGAGGGGGCTGGGCAGCCCCAGCATTTT.

This chain links TRBV29-1 with TRBJ1-5; no clear D. V lost 7 bases and J 5 bases, leaving 15 bases between the germline ends. Germline V gives CDR1 SQVTM, CDR2 ANQGSEA. The CDR3 has 13 amino acids. The CDR3 coding sequence is TGCAGCGCCCGAGAAAGGGTTGATCAGCCCCAGCATTTT. As protein: CSARERVDQPQHF.

The CDR3 nucleotides are TGTGCCAGCAGTATAGCGGGAGTCCCAGATACGCAGTATTTT. Translation: CASSIAGVPDTQYF. V is TRBV5-4 and J is TRBJ2-3; 9 nucleotides match TRBD2. Germline CDR1 is SGHNT and CDR2 is YYREEE (reference sequence). Trimming took 5 bases from V and 4 from J; bases not matched to a gene: 5. The CDR3 covers 14 residues.

This chain connects TRBV27 to TRBJ1-1; D is unclear. The CDR3 has 14 residues. CDR1 MNHEY and CDR2 SMNVEV come from the germline V gene (reference sequence). Between the trimmed V and J ends, which lost 1 base and 2 bases, there was a span of 8 bases. CDR3 DNA: TGTGCCAGCAGTTTATTTTCCGTTAACACTGAAGCTTTCTTT. Protein: CASSLFSVNTEAFF.